This T cell receptor beta chain came from a study of blood T cells in healthy people across ages. A single count supports this clonotype. A second about 7 to 12 cycle PCR used barcoded and J-beta primers. Each cDNA molecule carried a tag from a template-switch adaptor that contained 12 random nucleotides. TCRdb used MiXCR to reprocess the 5' RACE reads, holding one entry per CDR3 protein. The sample shows 650,000 to 1,000,000 distinct CDR3 sequences, approximately 35% of them seen only once. Trimming removed 5 bases at V and 4 bases at J, with 12 bases between. The CDR3 is made up of 13 amino acids. Germline CDR1 and CDR2: PRHDT and FYEKMQ (reference sequence).

Sequencing was done on a sample of blood. The TCR sequence derives from a man aged 18 to 29 in good health. This chain uses TRBV13 with TRBJ2-7; the D gene is possibly TRBD1 (6 bases). The CDR3 DNA reads as TGTGCCAGCAGCGTACGACAGGAGTACGAGCAGTACTTC. Translating gives CASSVRQEYEQYF.